These T cell receptor beta chains were read from a single sample in a study of shared clonotypes between healthy human individuals. Data came from immunoSEQ multiplex PCR; TCRdb stores just in-frame clones and leaves some out. Here the sample spans 740,000 or so clones, 73% being singletons. Sequencing was carried out using memory CD4+ T cells sorted from blood. The receptors shown here come from a woman aged 30 to 39 in good health. Each CDR3 is given with its conserved first and last residue. D genes are given only for firm matches. Not every row has a clone size; where given, it reads once, few, many or a size class.

j_gene: TRBJ1-1
d_gene: .
v_gene: TRBV18
abundance: .
CDR3aa: CASSPGADTEAFF
CDR3nt: TGTGCCAGCTCCCCAGGGGCGGACACTGAAGCTTTCTTT

j_gene: TRBJ2-7
d_gene: .
v_gene: TRBV27
abundance: .
CDR3aa: CASSSPERYEQYF
CDR3nt: TGTGCCAGCAGTAGCCCGGAGCGGTACGAGCAGTACTTC

j_gene: TRBJ2-2
d_gene: TRBD2
v_gene: TRBV2
abundance: many
CDR3aa: CASSAGLAGTGELFF
CDR3nt: TGTGCCAGCAGTGCCGGACTAGCTGGCACCGGGGAGCTGTTTTTT

j_gene: TRBJ2-1
d_gene: TRBD2
v_gene: TRBV6-5
abundance: .
CDR3aa: CASSYSGMGGNEQFF
CDR3nt: TGTGCCAGCAGTTACTCGGGAATGGGAGGGAATGAGCAGTTCTTC

j_gene: TRBJ2-1
d_gene: .
v_gene: TRBV4-1
abundance: .
CDR3aa: CASSLPPRDLQFF
CDR3nt: TGCGCCAGCAGCCTCCCCCCGCGGGATCTGCAGTTCTTC

j_gene: TRBJ1-1
d_gene: .
v_gene: TRBV6-6
abundance: .
CDR3aa: CASSYTENTEAFF
CDR3nt: TGTGCCAGCAGTTACACAGAGAACACTGAAGCTTTCTTT

j_gene: TRBJ1-4
d_gene: .
v_gene: TRBV7-9
abundance: .
CDR3aa: CASSSGVGEKLFF
CDR3nt: TGTGCCAGCAGTTCAGGGGTCGGGGAAAAACTGTTTTTT

j_gene: TRBJ2-7
d_gene: TRBD1
v_gene: TRBV5-1
abundance: .
CDR3aa: CASSSRDRGVNEQYF
CDR3nt: TGCGCCAGCAGCTCACGGGACAGGGGCGTGAACGAGCAGTACTTC

j_gene: TRBJ1-5
d_gene: TRBD1
v_gene: TRBV27
abundance: .
CDR3aa: CASSPSAGTGVGRNQPQHF
CDR3nt: TGTGCCAGCAGTCCCTCTGCCGGGACAGGGGTAGGCAGGAATCAGCCCCAGCATTTT

j_gene: TRBJ1-2
d_gene: .
v_gene: TRBV27
abundance: .
CDR3aa: CASSLYTGNYGYTF
CDR3nt: TGTGCCAGCAGTTTATACACAGGGAACTATGGCTACACCTTC

j_gene: TRBJ2-5
d_gene: .
v_gene: TRBV7-9
abundance: .
CDR3aa: CASTPAGSGQETQYF
CDR3nt: TGTGCCAGCACTCCGGCGGGGAGCGGGCAAGAGACCCAGTACTTC

j_gene: TRBJ2-1
d_gene: TRBD1
v_gene: TRBV4-1
abundance: few
CDR3aa: CASSPRTGGIYNEQFF
CDR3nt: TGCGCCAGCAGCCCTCGGACAGGGGGCATATATAATGAGCAGTTCTTC

j_gene: TRBJ1-1
d_gene: TRBD1
v_gene: TRBV19
abundance: .
CDR3aa: CASNDRVGEAFF
CDR3nt: TGTGCCAGTAACGACAGGGTGGGTGAAGCTTTCTTT

j_gene: TRBJ1-4
d_gene: .
v_gene: TRBV5-4
abundance: .
CDR3aa: CASSLGAHEKLFF
CDR3nt: TGTGCCAGCAGCTTGGGGGCCCATGAAAAACTGTTTTTT

j_gene: TRBJ2-1
d_gene: .
v_gene: TRBV6-6
abundance: .
CDR3aa: CASLGGGHYNEQFF
CDR3nt: TGTGCCAGCTTGGGAGGGGGCCATTACAATGAGCAGTTCTTC

j_gene: TRBJ2-7
d_gene: .
v_gene: TRBV4-2
abundance: .
CDR3aa: CASSSRLEGSYEQYF
CDR3nt: TGTGCCAGCAGCTCCAGACTAGAAGGCTCCTACGAGCAGTACTTC

j_gene: TRBJ1-1
d_gene: .
v_gene: TRBV7-9
abundance: .
CDR3aa: CASSLPSNQVTEAFF
CDR3nt: TGTGCCAGCAGCTTACCCTCCAACCAGGTAACTGAAGCTTTCTTT

j_gene: TRBJ2-5
d_gene: .
v_gene: TRBV7-9
abundance: .
CDR3aa: CASSLLGKETQYF
CDR3nt: TGTGCCAGCAGCTTACTTGGTAAAGAGACCCAGTACTTC

j_gene: TRBJ2-7
d_gene: .
v_gene: TRBV19
abundance: .
CDR3aa: CASSILEGPYEQYF
CDR3nt: TGTGCCAGTAGTATCCTCGAGGGCCCCTACGAGCAGTACTTC

j_gene: TRBJ1-5
d_gene: TRBD1
v_gene: TRBV7-8
abundance: few
CDR3aa: CASSPGQNNQPQHF
CDR3nt: TGTGCCAGCAGCCCGGGACAGAACAATCAGCCCCAGCATTTT

j_gene: TRBJ2-2
d_gene: TRBD1
v_gene: TRBV2
abundance: few
CDR3aa: CASSERQGGVGELFF
CDR3nt: TGTGCCAGCAGTGAGAGACAGGGGGGAGTCGGGGAGCTGTTTTTT

j_gene: TRBJ1-5
d_gene: .
v_gene: TRBV28
abundance: .
CDR3aa: CASTPPGANQPQHF
CDR3nt: TGTGCCAGCACCCCACCCGGGGCTAATCAGCCCCAGCATTTT